Below are 27 T cell receptor beta chains sequenced from a single sample in a study of vaccination effects on CD4 cells after COVID-19. The authors isolated CD4+ T cells after more than eight days of culture. Libraries were prepared by immunoSEQ multiplex PCR; TCRdb keeps only in-frame clonotypes and omits some of them. This table holds 40,000 to 55,000 clones, roughly four fifths found once. These TCRs are of unknown antigen specificity. Source: CD4+ T cells from PBMCs cultured without peptide, taken before COVID-19 vaccination. The receptors were gathered from a human donor who had a prior SARS-CoV-2 infection.

This chain links TRBV29-1 with TRBJ2-5; 15 bases map to TRBD2. This CDR3 spans 15 amino acids. CDR1 SQVTM and CDR2 ANQGSEA come from the germline V gene. Losses at the gene ends were 6 bases for V and 4 bases for J; bases not matched to a gene: 6. The CDR3 nucleotides read TGCAGCGTCCGCCGGACTAGCGGGAGGGCAGAGACCCAGTACTTC. Translation gives CSVRRTSGRAETQYF.

This clone has ten or more counts. V and J are TRBV4-3 and TRBJ1-2, with 7 bases lining up with TRBD1. Germline-derived CDR1 and CDR2 are LGHNA and YSLEER. CDR3 size: 14 residues. Losses at the gene ends were 3 bases for V and 2 bases for J; bases not matched to a gene: 3. As DNA, the CDR3 is TGCGCCAGCAGCCACTTGACAGGGAACTATGGCTACACCTTC. It is translated as CASSHLTGNYGYTF.

The rearrangement joins TRBV5-1 to TRBJ2-2; weak D call: TRBD1 (6 bases). Germline loops: CDR1 SGHRS, CDR2 YFSETQ. The V end was cut by 0 bases, the J end by 4 bases, with 13 bases between. CDR3 length equals 16 residues. CDR3 region: CASSLEGTWVTGELFF. The CDR3 region has the DNA TGCGCCAGCAGCTTGGAGGGGACATGGGTCACCGGGGAGCTGTTTTTT.

The table lists this clone with a count of one. The chain links TRBV6-5 to TRBJ2-7; 11 bases line up with TRBD2. Germline loops: CDR1 MNHEY, CDR2 SVGAGI. CDR3 length: 14 residues. Germline trimming cut 4 bases from V and 7 bases from J; bases unmatched to any gene: 6. CDR3 nucleotide sequence: TGTGCCAGCAGTTTCGAACTAGCGGGGGTTGAGCAGTACTTC. This codes for CASSFELAGVEQYF.

The gene calls are TRBV12-3 or TRBV12-4 and TRBJ2-1; tentative D call: TRBD2 (6 bases). The V gene lost 1 base and the J gene lost 12 bases, with 10 bases spanning the gap. The CDR3 has 12 residues. The CDR3 nucleotides are TGTGCCAGCAGTTTAGGAGGGCGGGGGCAGTTCTTC. Protein sequence: CASSLGGRGQFF.

This chain joins TRBV19 and TRBJ1-3; D is perhaps TRBD1 (5 bases). Trimming removed 1 base at V and 0 bases at J, with 7 bases between. The germline gives CDR1 LNHDA, CDR2 SQIVND (reference sequence). The CDR3 has 15 amino acids. The CDR3 loop is CASSIVGASGNTIYF. The CDR3, as DNA: TGTGCCAGTAGTATAGTCGGGGCCTCTGGAAACACCATATATTTT.

V usage is TRBV18 and J usage is TRBJ2-7; no reliable D call. Deletions cut 4 bases from V and 1 base from J, with 17 bases between. The length of the CDR3 is 16 residues. Germline assignment: CDR1 KGHSH and CDR2 LQKENI. CDR3 sequence: CASSRLVREESYEQYF. In DNA, the CDR3 is TGTGCCAGCTCACGTCTGGTAAGGGAAGAGTCCTACGAGCAGTACTTC. Drawing the rest from reference TRBV18 and TRBJ2-7, the complete variable domain is NAGVMQNPRHLVRRRGQEARLRCSPMKGHSHVYWYRQLPEEGLKFMVYLQKENIIDESGMPKERFSAEFPKEGPSILRIQQVVRGDSAAYFCASSRLVREESYEQYFGPGTRLTVT.

This chain joins TRBV24-1 and TRBJ1-2, with 8 nucleotides matching TRBD1. With V trimmed by 5 bases and J by 3 bases, 7 bases remained unmatched. Germline V lookup: CDR1 KGHDR, CDR2 SFDVKD. The length of the CDR3 is 15 residues. Here the CDR3 reads CATSGGPGQDYGYTF. As DNA, the CDR3 is TGTGCCACCAGTGGGGGACCGGGACAGGACTATGGCTACACCTTC.

The genes are TRBV20-1 and TRBJ1-2; 8 bases are a match to TRBD1. Germline lookup yields CDR1 DFQATT and CDR2 SNEGSKA (reference sequence). The CDR3 sequence is 11 residues long. After removal of 5 bases from V and 8 bases from J, the junction contained 4 bases not matched to a gene. CDR3 coding DNA: TGCAGTGCTTGGGACAGGAAAGGCTACACCTTC. The encoded protein is CSAWDRKGYTF.

This sequence joins TRBV20-1 and TRBJ2-1; D ambiguous. V dropped 7 bases and J dropped 8 bases, with 9 bases sitting between them. This CDR3 comprises 10 residues. From germline, CDR1 is DFQATT and CDR2 SNEGSKA (reference sequence). CDR3 nucleotides: TGCAGTGTTGTTCTCCATGAGCAGTTCTTC. Its protein is CSVVLHEQFF.

This clone came up a few times. The rearrangement links TRBV12-3 or TRBV12-4 to TRBJ1-3; D unresolved. Trimming cost V 5 bases and J 9 bases, with 5 bases left between them. The CDR3 is 10 residues long. The CDR3: CASSVTTIYF. CDR3 coding DNA: TGTGCCAGCAGTGTCACCACCATATATTTT.

The chain couples TRBV10-3 to TRBJ2-1; D remains unclear. Germline loops: CDR1 ENHRY, CDR2 SYGVKD. V lost 2 bases to trimming and J lost 5 bases, with 7 bases between them. CDR3 size: 13 residues. In DNA, the CDR3 is TGTGCCATCAGTGAGGCGGAACACAATGAGCAGTTCTTC. It codes for CAISEAEHNEQFF.

The chain joins TRBV6-6 to TRBJ1-1; TRBD1 might be the D (5 bases). Germline CDR1 reads MNHNY; CDR2 reads SVGAGI (reference sequence). The CDR3 runs 14 residues. V was cut by 8 bases and J by 7 bases, with 20 bases left in between. CDR3 amino acids: CASRSEGTWDEAFF. CDR3 bases: TGTGCCAGCCGTTCCGAGGGGACCTGGGATGAAGCTTTCTTT.

The chain combines TRBV12-5 with TRBJ2-1, with TRBD2 matching 7 bases. Germline V lookup: CDR1 LGHNT, CDR2 FRNRAP. This CDR3 contains 15 residues. V shed 2 bases and J 5 bases; nucleotides not matched to a gene: 6. The CDR3 here is CASGLFSSGDNEQFF. CDR3 coding DNA: TGTGCTAGTGGTTTGTTTTCTAGCGGAGACAATGAGCAGTTCTTC.

This chain connects TRBV6-1 to TRBJ1-2, with 9 bases fitting TRBD1. V gave up 0 bases and J gave up 5 bases; unmatched junction bases: 4. Germline V CDR1 and CDR2: MNHNS, SASEGT. The CDR3 spans 15 residues. CDR3 DNA: TGTGCCAGCAGTGAAGCGGGTGGACAGGGGTATGGCTACACCTTC. It yields the protein CASSEAGGQGYGYTF.

This chain joins TRBV24-1 and TRBJ2-3, with D tentatively TRBD1 (5 bases). Trimming took off 6 bases at V and 4 bases at J, with 10 bases between the two ends. This CDR3 contains 13 residues. Germline V gene lookup returns CDR1 KGHDR and CDR2 SFDVKD. The CDR3 nucleotides are TGTGCCACCAGTAAGGCAGGGTCAGATACGCAGTATTTT. Its protein is CATSKAGSDTQYF.

The rearrangement uses TRBV6-6 and TRBJ2-3; perhaps D is TRBD1 or TRBD2 (5 bases each). V was cut by 7 bases and J by 0 bases, with 14 bases left in between. Germline-derived CDR1 and CDR2 are MNHNY and SVGAGI (reference sequence). The CDR3 covers 15 residues. The CDR3 DNA reads TGTGCCAGCATCCCGGGGACGTATAGCACAGATACGCAGTATTTT. It encodes CASIPGTYSTDTQYF.

This clone appeared a few times. The sample holds other DNA sequences that translate to the same CDR3. The genes are TRBV2 and TRBJ1-5, with TRBD1 matching 7 bases. The CDR3 length is 14 residues. Trimming cost V 6 bases and J 7 bases; bases outside gene matches: 9. Germline V gene sequence: CDR1 SNHLY, CDR2 FYNNEI. CDR3 sequence: CASRSGQFWQPQHF. In nucleotides, the CDR3 is TGTGCCAGCAGGTCGGGACAGTTCTGGCAGCCCCAGCATTTT.

This clone was seen a few times. CDR3 protein: CASRRTGGYTDTQYF. The DNA for the CDR3 is TGTGCCAGCAGACGGACAGGGGGATACACAGATACGCAGTATTTT. The chain joins TRBV2 to TRBJ2-3; 10 nucleotides agree with TRBD1. Germline V CDR1 and CDR2: SNHLY, FYNNEI. This CDR3 comprises 15 residues. J was trimmed by 2 bases and V by 6 bases; bases with no gene match: 5. Using reference TRBV2 and TRBJ2-3 for the parts outside the CDR3, the full variable domain is EPEVTQTPSHQVTQMGQEVILRCVPISNHLYFYWYRQILGQKVEFLVSFYNNEISEKSEIFDDQFSVERPDGSNFTLKIRSTKLEDSAMYFCASRRTGGYTDTQYFGPGTRLTVL.

This clone was seen more than once but under ten times. The V and J genes are TRBV14 and TRBJ1-3; 7 bases line up with TRBD1. CDR3 size: 14 residues. From germline, CDR1 is SGHDN and CDR2 FVKESK. The V gene end was trimmed by 1 base and the J gene end by 7 bases; junction bases not matched to a gene: 4. For the CDR3, the DNA is TGTGCCAGCAGCCAAGGCAGGGGGGCCAACACCATATATTTT. It encodes CASSQGRGANTIYF. Filled out from reference TRBV14 and TRBJ1-3, the complete variable domain reads EAGVTQFPSHSVIEKGQTVTLRCDPISGHDNLYWYRRVMGKEIKFLLHFVKESKQDESGMPNNRFLAERTGGTYSTLKVQPAELEDSGVYFCASSQGRGANTIYFGEGSWLTVV.

V gene TRBV5-1 combines with J gene TRBJ2-1, with D possibly TRBD2 on 6 matching bases. This CDR3 has 17 amino acids. In germline, CDR1 is SGHRS, CDR2 YFSETQ. Trimming stripped 5 bases from V and 1 base from J, with 19 bases between. Here the CDR3 DNA reads TGCGCCAGCAGTTCGAGGGGACGCGGGGAGTCCTACAATGAGCAGTTCTTC. Protein sequence: CASSSRGRGESYNEQFF.

There are a few counts of this clone. This chain links TRBV21-1 with TRBJ2-7; TRBD1 is the table's D call, not checked against the DNA. TRBV21-1 is tagged as a pseudogene. The CDR3 is made up of 15 amino acids. Here the CDR3 reads CARKEGTGGSHEQYF. The CDR3 coding sequence is TGTGCCAGGAAAGAGGGGACAGGGGGTTCCCACGAGCAGTACTTC.

The chain combines TRBV11-2 with TRBJ2-3, with D possibly being TRBD2 (5 bases). Germline CDR1 is SGHAT and CDR2 is FQNNGV. The ends were cut back, 1 base at V and 0 bases at J, with 14 bases in the middle. This CDR3 is 17 amino acids long. In DNA form, the CDR3 reads TGTGCCAGCAGCTTAGGACGGGGAACCTATAGCACAGATACGCAGTATTTT. It yields the protein CASSLGRGTYSTDTQYF. The variable domain in full, completed from reference TRBV11-2 and TRBJ2-3, reads EAGVAQSPRYKIIEKRQSVAFWCNPISGHATLYWYQQILGQGPKLLIQFQNNGVVDDSQLPKDRFSAERLKGVDSTLKIQPAKLEDSAVYLCASSLGRGTYSTDTQYFGPGTRLTVL.

The chain links TRBV27 to TRBJ2-7; no reliable D call. This CDR3 region has 16 residues. Trimming cost V 0 bases and J 3 bases, with 15 bases left between them. Germline-derived CDR1 and CDR2 are MNHEY and SMNVEV (reference sequence). The CDR3 loop is CASSLSGLPLNYEQYF. DNA of the CDR3: TGTGCCAGCAGTTTATCTGGGCTACCATTAAACTACGAGCAGTACTTC.

The V call is TRBV7-9, the J call TRBJ2-5; 9 nucleotides match TRBD2. Germline V lookup: CDR1 SEHNR, CDR2 FQNEAQ (reference sequence). There are 16 residues in the CDR3. J gave up 0 bases and V 1 base, and 3 bases lay outside the gene matches. CDR3 coding DNA: TGTGCCAGCAGCTTAGGGAGCGGGGGGTACCAAGAGACCCAGTACTTC. It specifies CASSLGSGGYQETQYF.

This chain joins TRBV9 and TRBJ2-5; 9 bases agree with TRBD2. CDR1 and CDR2 (germline): SGDLS, YYNGEE. V dropped 0 bases and J dropped 9; count of bases not matched to a gene: 12. The CDR3 is made up of 16 amino acids. CDR3 residues: CASSVASSGGIRAQYF. CDR3 DNA sequence: TGTGCCAGCAGCGTAGCATCCAGCGGGGGGATTCGGGCCCAGTACTTC.

The chain carries TRBV7-3 and TRBJ2-5; no definite D call. The V and J ends lost 3 bases and 4 bases respectively, with 6 bases between them. The CDR3 extends over 12 amino acids. Germline V gene sequence: CDR1 SGHTA, CDR2 FQGTGA. CDR3 sequence reads: CASSFRGETQYF. The CDR3, as DNA: TGTGCCAGCAGCTTCAGAGGAGAGACCCAGTACTTC. Combining the CDR3 with reference TRBV7-3 and TRBJ2-5 gives the whole variable domain GAGVSQTPSNKVTEKGKYVELRCDPISGHTALYWYRQSLGQGPEFLIYFQGTGAADDSGLPNDRFFAVRPEGSVSTLKIQRTERGDSAVYLCASSFRGETQYFGPGTRLLVL.